This TCR beta chain was sequenced for a study of control samples from healthy donors and cancer patients. Sequencing was performed with immunoSEQ multiplex PCR; in TCRdb, only in-frame clones are kept and a portion is missing. The sample lists approximately 82,000 clones, around 87% occurring once. This CDR3 has 15 amino acids. Trimming removed 0 bases from V and 6 bases from J, with 14 bases in between. CDR1 is LGHDT, CDR2 YNNKEL, per germline (reference sequence). In this sample, this clone turned up a few times. The J gene is TRBJ1-2, the V gene TRBV3-1 (or the pseudogene TRBV3-2); TRBD1 is a possible D gene (6 bases). The TCR sequence derives from a man aged 50 or older in good health. Sequencing was performed on blood. CDR3 in DNA: TGTGCCAGCAGCCAAGATATACTTACAGGGAATGGCTACACCTTC. Its translation is CASSQDILTGNGYTF.